These 29 T cell receptor beta chains came from one sample sequenced in a study of blood T cell repertoires in COVID-19. Libraries were prepared by immunoSEQ multiplex PCR; TCRdb keeps only in-frame clonotypes and omits some of them. Found here are about 400,000 clones, roughly 86% of them singletons; the top ten hold 3%. The sequenced sample consisted of peripheral blood. All receptors derive from a human donor in a cohort sampled during active COVID-19.

This chain uses TRBV5-4 with TRBJ2-5; 13 bases are shared with TRBD2. Germline assignment: CDR1 SGHNT and CDR2 YYREEE (reference sequence). J gave up 5 bases and V 1 base, and 5 bases lay outside the gene matches. The CDR3 is 16 residues long. The CDR3 region is CASSLRTSGGGETQYF. In DNA form, the CDR3 reads TGTGCCAGCAGCTTGAGGACTAGCGGGGGTGGGGAGACCCAGTACTTC.

The rearrangement links TRBV11-1 to TRBJ1-1, with D perhaps matching TRBD1 (5 bases). Per the germline V gene, CDR1 is SGHAT and CDR2 is FQDESV (reference sequence). The CDR3 runs to 14 residues. V gave up 3 bases and J gave up 5 bases, with 13 bases separating them. The CDR3 bases are TGTGCCAGCAGCTTTGCCCAGGGAAAGACTGAAGCTTTCTTT. Translated, it gives CASSFAQGKTEAFF.

This chain connects TRBV9 to TRBJ1-3; possible D gene TRBD1, 6 bases. The CDR3 is 15 residues long. The V gene's germline CDR1 is SGDLS and CDR2 YYNGEE. V lost 4 bases and J 9 bases, leaving 20 bases between the germline ends. CDR3 DNA sequence: TGTGCCAGCAGCCCCACTTCTCCGGACAGTACCACCATATATTTT. This gives the protein CASSPTSPDSTTIYF.

The chain couples TRBV5-6 to TRBJ2-5; unclear D gene. The V end was cut by 0 bases, the J end by 1 base, with 10 bases between. The CDR3 is made up of 15 amino acids. Germline V gene sequence: CDR1 SGHDT, CDR2 YYEEEE. The CDR3 nucleotides read TGTGCCAGCAGCTTGGCCTGGGCCCGCCAAGAGACCCAGTACTTC. This codes for CASSLAWARQETQYF. The full variable domain, in which reference TRBV5-6 and TRBJ2-5 provide the parts outside the CDR3, is DAGVTQSPTHLIKTRGQQVTLRCSPKSGHDTVSWYQQALGQGPQFIFQYYEEEERQRGNFPDRFSGHQFPNYSSELNVNALLLGDSALYLCASSLAWARQETQYFGPGTRLLVL.

This clone was found once. V and J are TRBV5-1 and TRBJ2-5; 9 bases align to TRBD2. CDR3 length equals 15 residues. Germline trimming cut 4 bases from V and 4 bases from J; bases unmatched to any gene: 8. Per the germline V gene, CDR1 is SGHRS and CDR2 is YFSETQ. CDR3 bases: TGCGCCAGCAGCCCCAGCGGGGGGATTCGAGAGACCCAGTACTTC. This codes for CASSPSGGIRETQYF.

There are a few counts of this clone. V usage is TRBV27 and J usage is TRBJ2-7; 7 nucleotides match TRBD2. Germline assignment: CDR1 MNHEY and CDR2 SMNVEV (reference sequence). Losses at the gene ends were 3 bases for V and 1 base for J; bases not matched to a gene: 0. The CDR3 length is 13 residues. DNA for the CDR3: TGTGCCAGCAGTTTCGGGGGGTCCTACGAGCAGTACTTC. Protein sequence: CASSFGGSYEQYF.

The chain recombines TRBV18 with TRBJ2-1; 9 bases match TRBD2. The CDR3 loop spans 17 amino acids. Germline V lookup: CDR1 KGHSH, CDR2 LQKENI. Unmatched junction bases numbered 10, after V lost 2 bases and J lost 5 bases. DNA for the CDR3: TGTGCCAGCTCACCAAGGTTGCGGGGGGGCCTCCACAATGAGCAGTTCTTC. This gives the protein CASSPRLRGGLHNEQFF.

CDR3 sequence (DNA): TGTGCCAGCAGCCAAGTGGGAGGGAGCTCCTACAATGAGCAGTTCTTC. It codes for CASSQVGGSSYNEQFF. This chain links TRBV3-1 (or the pseudogene TRBV3-2) with TRBJ2-1; 7 nucleotides line up with TRBD2. This CDR3 contains 16 residues. The junction had 3 bases not matched to a gene; V was cut back by 1 base and J by 0 bases. The germline CDR1 and CDR2 sequences are LGHDT and YNNKEL (reference sequence).

The chain joins TRBV5-1 to TRBJ2-7; 11 positions agree with TRBD2. J was trimmed by 6 bases and V by 2 bases; bases with no gene match: 4. This CDR3 has 14 amino acids. The germline CDR1 and CDR2 sequences are SGHRS and YFSETQ. The chain's CDR3 is CASSLLAGAVEQYF. CDR3 DNA sequence: TGCGCCAGCAGCTTACTAGCGGGAGCTGTCGAGCAGTACTTC.

This clone was detected only a few times. This chain joins TRBV5-8 and TRBJ1-1; a possible D gene is TRBD1 (5 bases). The V end was cut by 4 bases, the J end by 1 base, with 11 bases between. This CDR3 has 14 residues. Germline V gene lookup returns CDR1 SGHTS and CDR2 YDEGEE. This chain's CDR3 is CASSRRQQNTEAFF. In nucleotides, the CDR3 is TGTGCCAGCAGCCGAAGACAGCAGAACACTGAAGCTTTCTTT.

V is TRBV7-2 and J is TRBJ2-1, with 10 nucleotides matching TRBD1. J lost 4 bases, V lost 5 bases, and 5 bases had no gene match. Per the germline V gene, CDR1 is SGHTA and CDR2 is FQGNSA. The CDR3 has 15 residues. CDR3 amino acids: CASSLGQGGYNEQFF. For the CDR3, the DNA is TGTGCCAGCAGCCTCGGACAGGGGGGATACAATGAGCAGTTCTTC.

Here the CDR3 reads CASSLGVAGEADTQYF. Here the CDR3 DNA reads TGTGCCAGCAGTTTAGGCGTAGCGGGAGAAGCAGATACGCAGTATTTT. The chain couples TRBV28 to TRBJ2-3, with 9 positions matching TRBD2. Germline values: CDR1 MDHEN, CDR2 SYDVKM. The CDR3 has 16 residues. Trimming cost V 2 bases and J 4 bases; bases outside gene matches: 7.

CDR3 nucleotide sequence: TGTGCCAGCAGCCCGACCGGACAGGGCCAAGAGACCCAGTACTTC. Encoded protein: CASSPTGQGQETQYF. The rearrangement links TRBV4-2 to TRBJ2-5, with 8 bases matching TRBD1. CDR3 length: 15 amino acids. Germline V gives CDR1 LGHNA, CDR2 YNFKEQ. With 4 bases clipped from V and 1 base from J, the junction kept 5 bases outside the gene matches.

The V and J genes are TRBV3-1 (or the pseudogene TRBV3-2) and TRBJ2-5; TRBD1 agrees at 7 bases. CDR1 is LGHDT, CDR2 YNNKEL, per germline (reference sequence). V lost 4 bases to trimming and J lost 1 base; unmatched junction nucleotides: 9. The CDR3 covers 16 residues. CDR3 sequence (DNA): TGTGCCAGCAGCCCCGAAGGGGGCAGGAGCCAAGAGACCCAGTACTTC. Translating gives CASSPEGGRSQETQYF.

V is TRBV12-3 or TRBV12-4 and J is TRBJ2-7, with D perhaps matching TRBD2 (6 bases). CDR3 size: 13 residues. Trimming removed 5 bases from V and 6 bases from J, with 14 bases in between. The CDR3 protein is CASSRTGEGEQYF. Here the CDR3 DNA reads TGTGCCAGCAGTAGGACGGGAGAAGGCGAGCAGTACTTC.

The CDR3 is CASSPESTEAFF. In DNA, the CDR3 is TGTGCCAGCTCACCAGAGTCCACTGAAGCTTTCTTT. The chain combines TRBV18 with TRBJ1-1; D ambiguous. Looked up from germline, CDR1 is KGHSH and CDR2 is LQKENI. The CDR3 spans 12 residues. V lost 2 bases and J lost 4, with 5 bases in between.

CDR3 coding DNA: TGCGCCAGCAGCTCACCCGACAGGTCTGGGGCCAACGTCCTGACTTTC. This gives the protein CASSSPDRSGANVLTF. This rearrangement joins TRBV5-1 to TRBJ2-6; TRBD1 might be the D (6 bases). The germline CDR1 and CDR2 sequences are SGHRS and YFSETQ. CDR3 length equals 16 residues. V was shortened by 3 bases and J by 1 base, with 11 bases between the two germline ends. The full variable domain, its missing parts supplied by reference TRBV5-1 and TRBJ2-6, is KAGVTQTPRYLIKTRGQQVTLSCSPISGHRSVSWYQQTPGQGLQFLFEYFSETQRNKGNFPGRFSGRQFSNSRSEMNVSTLELGDSALYLCASSSPDRSGANVLTFGAGSRLTVL.

V and J are TRBV7-6 and TRBJ2-5; D not certain. V lost 1 base, J lost 2 bases, and 8 bases lay in between. The CDR3 length is 14 residues. Germline V gene sequence: CDR1 SGHVS, CDR2 FNYEAQ. The CDR3: CASSLGVMQETQYF. CDR3 DNA sequence: TGTGCCAGCAGCTTAGGAGTTATGCAAGAGACCCAGTACTTC. The full variable domain, rest sourced from reference TRBV7-6 and TRBJ2-5, is GAGVSQSPRYKVTKRGQDVALRCDPISGHVSLYWYRQALGQGPEFLTYFNYEAQQDKSGLPNDRFSAERPEGSISTLTIQRTEQRDSAMYRCASSLGVMQETQYFGPGTRLLVL.

In nucleotides, the CDR3 is TGTGCCAGCAGCGGGGGGACAGTCTATGGCTACACCTTC. Its protein product is CASSGGTVYGYTF. The chain recombines TRBV7-9 with TRBJ1-2; 7 bases fit TRBD1. The ends lost 5 bases at V and 4 bases at J; junction bases unmatched: 4. Germline V CDR1 and CDR2: SEHNR, FQNEAQ (reference sequence). The CDR3 is made up of 13 amino acids.

V and J are TRBV15 and TRBJ2-3, with TRBD2 matching 10 bases. V trimming: 3 bases; J trimming: 5 bases; junction bases outside the gene matches: 2. This CDR3 region has 14 residues. The germline gives CDR1 LNHNV, CDR2 YYDKDF (reference sequence). The CDR3 reads CATSRERGGDTQYF. CDR3 coding DNA: TGTGCCACCAGCAGGGAGCGGGGGGGAGATACGCAGTATTTT. The full variable domain, in which reference TRBV15 and TRBJ2-3 provide the parts outside the CDR3, is DAMVIQNPRYQVTQFGKPVTLSCSQTLNHNVMYWYQQKSSQAPKLLFHYYDKDFNNEADTPDNFQSRRPNTSFCFLDIRSPGLGDTAMYLCATSRERGGDTQYFGPGTRLTVL.

The V call is TRBV15, the J call TRBJ2-7; D is possibly TRBD2 (5 bases). This CDR3 has 13 residues. V gave up 8 bases and J gave up 5 bases, with 16 bases separating them. The germline gives CDR1 LNHNV, CDR2 YYDKDF (reference sequence). CDR3 sequence: CATGSLPSNEQYF. The CDR3 bases are TGTGCCACCGGGAGCCTTCCTTCCAACGAGCAGTACTTC. The entire variable domain, with the rest obtained from reference TRBV15 and TRBJ2-7, is as follows: DAMVIQNPRYQVTQFGKPVTLSCSQTLNHNVMYWYQQKSSQAPKLLFHYYDKDFNNEADTPDNFQSRRPNTSFCFLDIRSPGLGDTAMYLCATGSLPSNEQYFGPGTRLTVT.

This clone was seen just once. V gene TRBV27 combines with J gene TRBJ2-1, with 8 positions matching TRBD1. The length of the CDR3 is 15 residues. The germline V gene encodes CDR1 MNHEY and CDR2 SMNVEV (reference sequence). V lost 3 bases and J lost 2; bases outside the gene matches: 3. CDR3 nucleotide sequence: TGTGCCAGCAGTTTCCGGACAGGGACCTACAATGAGCAGTTCTTC. Translated, it gives CASSFRTGTYNEQFF.

The chain carries TRBV30 and TRBJ1-4; 8 bases align to TRBD1. J was trimmed by 4 bases and V by 2 bases; bases with no gene match: 3. Per the germline V gene, CDR1 is GTSNPN and CDR2 is SVGIG (reference sequence). The CDR3 runs to 14 residues. CDR3 loop: CAWSLGQVNEKLFF. The CDR3 nucleotides are TGTGCCTGGAGTTTGGGACAGGTTAATGAAAAACTGTTTTTT.

This sequence joins TRBV7-3 and TRBJ2-1, with 7 bases matching TRBD2. J gave up 7 bases and V 2 bases, and 11 bases lay outside the gene matches. CDR1 is SGHTA and CDR2 is FQGTGA in the germline V gene. The CDR3 extends over 16 amino acids. CDR3 in DNA: TGTGCCAGCAGCTTACTTGGCGGGAGAAGTTGGAATGAGCAGTTCTTC. Protein sequence: CASSLLGGRSWNEQFF.

The rearrangement links TRBV15 to TRBJ2-7, with 11 bases aligning to TRBD2. Per germline, CDR1 LNHNV and CDR2 YYDKDF (reference sequence). Trimming cost V 6 bases and J 0 bases; bases outside gene matches: 4. The CDR3 is 15 residues long. The CDR3 reads CATRAGLADSYEQYF. The CDR3 DNA reads as TGTGCCACCAGGGCGGGACTAGCGGACTCCTACGAGCAGTACTTC.

The chain has TRBV24-1 and TRBJ2-3; maybe TRBD1 (5 bases). This CDR3 is built from 18 residues. With 4 bases removed from V and 3 bases from J, the gap between germline ends came to 22 bases. Germline values: CDR1 KGHDR, CDR2 SFDVKD. CDR3 in DNA: TGTGCCACCAGTGACCCTCACTACCAGACAGAAACAACAGATACGCAGTATTTT. Protein sequence: CATSDPHYQTETTDTQYF.

This chain links TRBV2 with TRBJ2-3; TRBD2 is a possible D gene (6 bases). The CDR3 covers 14 residues. The V end was cut by 4 bases, the J end by 2 bases, with 10 bases between. The germline gives CDR1 SNHLY, CDR2 FYNNEI. CDR3 sequence reads: CASSAEGITDTQYF. The CDR3 DNA follows: TGTGCCAGCAGTGCGGAGGGTATCACAGATACGCAGTATTTT.

The chain couples TRBV6-5 to TRBJ1-1; possibly TRBD1 for D (5 bases). Between the trimmed V and J ends, which lost 2 bases and 4 bases, there was a span of 11 bases. The CDR3 totals 14 residues. CDR1 MNHEY and CDR2 SVGAGI come from the germline V gene. CDR3 sequence: CASSYGGGGTEAFF. CDR3 DNA sequence: TGTGCCAGCAGTTACGGGGGAGGAGGCACTGAAGCTTTCTTT.

V usage is TRBV28 and J usage is TRBJ2-7; 8 nucleotides agree with TRBD2. Germline V CDR1 and CDR2: MDHEN, SYDVKM. CDR3 size: 14 residues. J lost 1 base, V lost 6 bases, and 5 bases had no gene match. CDR3 in DNA: TGTGCCAGCAGGACTAGCGAGTCTTCCTACGAGCAGTACTTC. This encodes CASRTSESSYEQYF.